This T cell receptor beta chain was sequenced for a study of PD-1 blockade in classical Hodgkin lymphoma. Study-wide findings and caveats: Newly diagnosed patients were said to have less baseline TCR diversity than healthy donors did.

To note about this clone: Antigen unknown.

Noted time point: cycle 4 day 1 (C4D1), after five to seven weeks of nivolumab. Every patient had relapsed following autologous stem cell transplantation, and cohorts differed in brentuximab vedotin exposure. Magnetic negative selection, applied to thawed PBMCs, was used to isolate the CD8+ T cells. Complete response, partial response or progressive disease was recorded as best response. Some clones are missing from TCRdb's copy, which holds only in-frame ones; the method was immunoSEQ multiplex PCR. Of fewer than 15,000 clones in the sample, approximately 91% were seen once. Germline CDR1 reads SEHNR; CDR2 reads FQNEAQ (reference sequence). The CDR3 has 13 residues. V was trimmed by 5 bases and J by 3 bases, leaving 11 bases between them.

The clonotype originates from a human donor with classical Hodgkin lymphoma. The genes are TRBV7-9 and TRBJ2-7, with D possibly matching TRBD1 (6 bases). Source: CD8+ T cells from blood, taken before the fourth cycle of nivolumab. In nucleotides, the CDR3 is TGTGCCAGCAGCACCGGGACATTCTACGAGCAGTACTTC. Encoded protein: CASSTGTFYEQYF.